This T cell receptor (beta chain) was observed in a study of cytomegalovirus exposure and HLA in healthy donors. Across the study: Ancestry clustering placed 70% to 90% of approximately 370 genotyped donors in the Caucasian-associated cluster.

The germline V gene encodes CDR1 SNHLY and CDR2 FYNNEI. V was pared by 0 bases and J by 4 bases, with 6 bases between. This CDR3 is 14 amino acids long. Notes on the study in general: It was reportedly the case that the classifier diagnosed cytomegalovirus status with high specificity and sensitivity. 87-base-pair reads could not separate some V segments, including TRBV6-2 and TRBV6-3.

Both 60 Vbeta primers and 13 Jbeta primers went into the PCR. Libraries were prepared by immunoSEQ multiplex PCR; TCRdb keeps only in-frame clonotypes and omits some of them. The sample holds 150,000 to 200,000 clones, roughly 78% seen once. All donors participated as healthy donors of bone marrow. Details on this clone: Its antigen is as yet unknown.

Sequencing used PBMCs. This TCR came from a woman aged 45-65 years in good health and CMV-seropositive. The chain employs TRBV2 and TRBJ2-2, with D unclear. The CDR3 is CASSEARFTGELFF. In nucleotides, the CDR3 is TGTGCCAGCAGTGAAGCGCGATTCACCGGGGAGCTGTTTTTT.